This T cell receptor (beta chain) was recorded in a study of T cell responses to AZD1222 COVID-19 vaccine. Study as a whole: Timing groups of about 4 and about 12 weeks for second doses were pooled. Whole-study results and caveats: Across the whole spike, CD4 TCRs peaked at regions 160-218 and 743-854. Mostly white British, mostly female donors; authors suggested clonal diversity may be underestimated. At study baseline, merely several AZD1222 recipients were seropositive.

With regard to this clone: Antigen: not known.

This table comes from immunoSEQ multiplex PCR, and its TCRdb copy is limited to in-frame clones, with some not included. The sample has 75,000 to 100,000 clones, about nine tenths seen once. Trimming cost V 4 bases and J 0 bases, with 9 bases left between them. Germline CDR1 and CDR2: SGHTA and FQGNSA. The CDR3 is 14 amino acids. This TCR was sampled from an adult in good health. Material: peripheral blood, obtained on day 0 of AZD1222 vaccination. This rearrangement joins TRBV7-2 to TRBJ1-1; a weak D match, TRBD1 (5 bases). The CDR3 sequence: CASSSTAMNTEAFF. DNA for the CDR3: TGTGCCAGCAGCTCGACAGCAATGAACACTGAAGCTTTCTTT.